This T cell receptor (beta chain) is drawn from a study of glioma-infiltrating T cells after dendritic cell vaccination. Study outcomes and limitations: The cohort had few patients with full blood and tumor sets.

Turning to this clone: The antigen is undetermined.

Profiled with immunoSEQ multiplex PCR; TCRdb holds only in-frame clones, not every one. The table includes around 92,000 clones, approximately 80% detected once. Time point noted: after dendritic cell vaccination, including at tumor progression/relapse. This CDR3 is built from 14 residues. CDR1 SGHRS and CDR2 YFSETQ come from the germline V gene. V was clipped by 5 bases and J by 3 bases, with 13 bases between them. The clonotype comes from a human donor with glioblastoma. The gene calls are TRBV5-1 and TRBJ2-3; D may be TRBD2 (6 bases). Sequences were derived from blood, sampled after dendritic cell vaccination. The CDR3 loop is CASRRSEGTDTQYF. The CDR3 DNA sequence: TGCGCCAGCAGAAGGTCGGAGGGGACAGATACGCAGTATTTT.